The next 3 T cell receptor beta chains were all read from a single sample in a study of OX40 agonist ivuxolimab in advanced cancers. The protocol was immunoSEQ multiplex PCR, while the TCRdb copy is restricted to in-frame clones and leaves out a portion. This table has 40,000 to 60,000 clones, approximately 85% appearing once. The sample here was CD4+ or CD8+ T cells sorted from blood, taken in a trial of the OX40 agonist ivuxolimab. The receptors were sampled from an adult with an advanced solid tumor such as melanoma, head and neck, liver or kidney cancer.

The genes are TRBV6-6 and TRBJ2-2; TRBD2 agrees at 10 bases. The CDR3 consists of 16 residues. V lost 6 bases to trimming and J lost 7 bases; unmatched junction nucleotides: 11. Germline assignment: CDR1 MNHNY and CDR2 SVGAGI (reference sequence). Here the CDR3 reads CASSSSSGGANGELFF. The CDR3 bases are TGTGCCAGCAGCTCCTCCAGCGGGGGGGCCAACGGGGAGCTGTTTTTT.

V usage is TRBV19 and J usage is TRBJ2-3, with 7 nucleotides matching TRBD2. Germline CDR1 is LNHDA and CDR2 is SQIVND (reference sequence). V was pared by 3 bases and J by 4 bases, with 4 bases of the junction left unmatched. This CDR3 is 14 amino acids long. In nucleotides, the CDR3 is TGTGCCAGTAGTATGGGGGGGTTCGCAGATACGCAGTATTTT. This gives the protein CASSMGGFADTQYF.

The rearrangement links TRBV7-2 to TRBJ2-3; TRBD1 might be the D (5 bases). Germline CDR1 is SGHTA and CDR2 is FQGNSA. This CDR3 has 15 residues. V was cut by 1 base and J by 1 base, with 9 bases left in between. DNA for the CDR3: TGTGCCAGCAGCTTAGGGGGCAGTCGCACAGATACGCAGTATTTT. It yields the protein CASSLGGSRTDTQYF.